The T cell receptor (beta chain) under discussion was sequenced for a study of Ad26.COV2.S vaccination and SARS-CoV-2 variants. J gave up 1 base and V 6 bases, and 0 bases lay outside the gene matches. Germline V gene lookup returns CDR1 MRHNA and CDR2 SNTAGT. The CDR3 extends over 15 amino acids. Sequencing was performed with immunoSEQ multiplex PCR; in TCRdb, only in-frame clones are kept and a portion is missing. The repertoire holds roughly 700,000 clones, with roughly nine tenths as singletons. Regarding treatment: approximately 18 received Ad26.COV2.S at low or high dose, single or two shots; several received placebo; per-sample allocation not given. Specimens were obtained on day 63 following the first vaccine or placebo injection.

The J gene is TRBJ2-3, the V gene TRBV6-4, with TRBD2 matching 14 bases. Sequencing used peripheral blood, obtained in a trial of Ad26.COV2.S vaccine versus placebo. This receptor was identified in a person aged 18-65 years who received the Ad26.COV2.S COVID-19 vaccine or a placebo. The CDR3 DNA is TGTGCCAGCAGGGGACTAGCGGGGGGCACAGATACGCAGTATTTT. It encodes CASRGLAGGTDTQYF.